This T cell receptor beta chain was sequenced during a study of OX40 agonist ivuxolimab in advanced cancers. Study findings and constraints: Partial responders receiving 0.1-3.0 mg/kg showed among the lowest clonal expansion.

Regarding this clone: What it recognizes is unknown.

Trimming pared 0 bases from V and 0 bases from J, leaving 12 bases between. This CDR3 contains 17 residues. Germline V gene sequence: CDR1 SGHDN, CDR2 FVKESK. Assay: immunoSEQ multiplex PCR; the TCRdb copy retains only in-frame clones and omits some. The sample lists 25,000 to 35,000 clones; about four fifths were seen once. The chain recombines TRBV14 with TRBJ2-1; a possible D gene is TRBD2 (6 bases). This sequence originates from an adult with an advanced solid tumor such as melanoma, head and neck, liver or kidney cancer. The sample here was CD4+ or CD8+ T cells sorted from blood, taken in a trial of the OX40 agonist ivuxolimab. Here the CDR3 reads CASSQDLALSSYNEQFF. The CDR3, as DNA: TGTGCCAGCAGCCAAGATCTAGCGTTGAGCTCCTACAATGAGCAGTTCTTC.